This T cell receptor (beta chain) was retrieved from a study of OX40 agonist ivuxolimab in advanced cancers. Study-wide background: Ivuxolimab, an antibody that agonizes OX40 (CD134), was administered to the patients.

If patients had autoimmune disease history or systemic immunosuppression, they were excluded. Produced via immunoSEQ multiplex PCR; TCRdb's table is partial and in-frame only. The sample carries approximately 88,000 clones, 88% recorded once. The starting material was CD4+ or CD8+ T cells sorted from blood, obtained in a trial of the OX40 agonist ivuxolimab. This receptor was obtained from an adult with an advanced solid tumor such as melanoma, head and neck, liver or kidney cancer.

The CDR3 here is CASSPWLSGEQYF. In nucleotides, the CDR3 is TGTGCCAGCAGTCCTTGGTTAAGCGGGGAGCAGTACTTC. The chain carries TRBV6-6 and TRBJ2-7; tentative D call: TRBD2 (6 bases). Trimming shortened V by 5 bases and J by 7 bases, and 15 bases separated the two germline ends. The CDR3 consists of 13 residues. Germline V gene data show CDR1 as MNHNY and CDR2 as SVGAGI (reference sequence).